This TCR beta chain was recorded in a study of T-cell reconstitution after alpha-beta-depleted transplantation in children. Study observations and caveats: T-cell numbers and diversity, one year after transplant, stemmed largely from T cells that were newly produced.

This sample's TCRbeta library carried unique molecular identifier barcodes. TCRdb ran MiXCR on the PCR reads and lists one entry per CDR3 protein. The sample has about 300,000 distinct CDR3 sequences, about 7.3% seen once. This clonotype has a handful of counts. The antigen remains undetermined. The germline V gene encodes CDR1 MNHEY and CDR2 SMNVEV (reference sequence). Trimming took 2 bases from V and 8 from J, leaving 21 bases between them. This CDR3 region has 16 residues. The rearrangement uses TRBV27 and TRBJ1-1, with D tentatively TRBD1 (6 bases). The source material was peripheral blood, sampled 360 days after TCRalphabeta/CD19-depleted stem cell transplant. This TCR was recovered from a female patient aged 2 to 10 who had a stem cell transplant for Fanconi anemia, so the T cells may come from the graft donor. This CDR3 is CASSLSKWGASSEAFF. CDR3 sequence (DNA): TGTGCCAGCAGTTTAAGCAAGTGGGGGGCGAGTTCCGAAGCTTTCTTT.